Each of the 10 T cell receptor beta chains below was sequenced from the same sample in a study of T cells in Graves' hyperthyroidism and ophthalmopathy. Amplification of TCR beta CDR3 regions was performed using RNA transcripts as template. An initial round of RT-PCR targeting the TCR CDR3 relied on the HTBI primer set. Each CDR3 protein gets one entry after TCRdb re-called the multiplex PCR reads with MiXCR. The data hold some 570,000 distinct CDR3 sequences, with more than 13% observed a single time. Sequencing was done on a sample of blood. The receptors come from a woman aged 18-35 years with Graves' ophthalmopathy.

There are many counts of this clonotype. V usage is TRBV5-1 and J usage is TRBJ2-7; 9 bases align to TRBD2. V lost 5 bases to trimming and J lost 1 base; unmatched junction nucleotides: 7. The V gene's germline CDR1 is SGHRS and CDR2 YFSETQ. This CDR3 is 15 amino acids long. DNA of the CDR3: TGCGCCAGCAGTGCGGGGGGGACCGATTCCTACGAGCAGTACTTC. Encoded protein: CASSAGGTDSYEQYF.

In its sample, this clonotype was seen many times. The V gene is TRBV6-2 or TRBV6-3, the J gene TRBJ1-1; D is unresolved. Germline-derived CDR1 and CDR2 are MNHEY and SVGEGT. The V end lost 6 bases, the J end lost 5 bases, and 16 bases lay between the germline ends. The CDR3 has 14 residues. Here the CDR3 DNA reads TGTGCCAGCAGACAACTCGGACGGGCAACTGAAGCTTTCTTT. This gives the protein CASRQLGRATEAFF.

The V gene is TRBV7-2, the J gene TRBJ1-2; D is possibly TRBD1 (5 bases). This CDR3 comprises 14 residues. The V end was cut by 6 bases, the J end by 7 bases, with 18 bases between. CDR1 and CDR2 (germline): SGHTA, FQGNSA. The CDR3 DNA reads as TGTGCCAGCAGGTCCACTGACAGTTTGACTGGCTACACCTTC. Its protein product is CASRSTDSLTGYTF.

The chain combines TRBV3-2 with TRBJ1-2. TRBV3-2 corresponds to a pseudogene. CDR3 length: 13 residues. CDR3 coding DNA: TGTGCCAGCAGCCAAGAGACCGGACGAGCATACACCTTC. Protein product: CASSQETGRAYTF.

V gene TRBV27 combines with J gene TRBJ2-1; 8 positions match TRBD1. V was clipped by 7 bases and J by 6 bases; unmatched bases: 5. The CDR3 runs 13 residues. Per the germline V gene, CDR1 is MNHEY and CDR2 is SMNVEV (reference sequence). The CDR3 bases are TGTGCCAGCACCCGGACAGGGCTCAATGAGCAGTTCTTC. It is translated as CASTRTGLNEQFF.

This sequence joins TRBV6-9 and TRBJ1-1; TRBD1 is a possible D gene (5 bases). Germline loops: CDR1 MNHGY, CDR2 SVAAGI. The CDR3 sequence is 14 residues long. V was clipped by 3 bases and J by 11 bases, with 19 bases between them. The CDR3 reads CASSYAHRLAKAFF. The CDR3 nucleotides read TGTGCCAGCAGTTACGCACACAGGCTAGCGAAGGCTTTCTTT.

This clonotype was counted between two and nine times. This chain links TRBV27 with TRBJ2-1; 12 bases fit TRBD2. CDR1 is MNHEY, CDR2 SMNVEV, per germline (reference sequence). The CDR3 is 16 residues long. V lost 6 bases, J lost 9 bases, and 12 bases stayed unmatched. The CDR3 reads CASRLGPGLAGGEQFF. CDR3 DNA: TGTGCCAGCAGGCTCGGACCGGGACTAGCGGGCGGTGAGCAGTTCTTC.

CDR3 loop: CASITLGGSGKETQYF. In DNA, the CDR3 is TGTGCCAGCATAACACTGGGGGGGTCTGGGAAAGAGACCCAGTACTTC. The V call is TRBV28, the J call TRBJ2-5; the match to TRBD2 covers 7 bases. V lost 7 bases and J lost 3; bases outside the gene matches: 14. This CDR3 region has 16 residues. CDR1 MDHEN and CDR2 SYDVKM come from the germline V gene.

V usage is TRBV6-1 and J usage is TRBJ2-2; D is possibly TRBD1 (6 bases). The CDR3 is made up of 16 amino acids. V lost 10 bases to trimming and J lost 0 bases, with 18 bases between them. CDR1 MNHNS and CDR2 SASEGT come from the germline V gene. CDR3 in amino acids: CAIPDKDRTNTGELFF. In nucleotides, the CDR3 is TGTGCCATCCCCGACAAGGACAGAACGAACACCGGGGAGCTGTTTTTT.

This clonotype was found a few times. This rearrangement joins TRBV30 to TRBJ1-3; D uncertain. The CDR3 loop spans 16 amino acids. Germline V gene data show CDR1 as GTSNPN and CDR2 as SVGIG (reference sequence). V was clipped by 0 bases and J by 0 bases, with 12 bases between them. The CDR3 here is CAWSVLRANSGNTIYF. The DNA for the CDR3 is TGTGCCTGGAGTGTATTGAGGGCAAACTCTGGAAACACCATATATTTT.